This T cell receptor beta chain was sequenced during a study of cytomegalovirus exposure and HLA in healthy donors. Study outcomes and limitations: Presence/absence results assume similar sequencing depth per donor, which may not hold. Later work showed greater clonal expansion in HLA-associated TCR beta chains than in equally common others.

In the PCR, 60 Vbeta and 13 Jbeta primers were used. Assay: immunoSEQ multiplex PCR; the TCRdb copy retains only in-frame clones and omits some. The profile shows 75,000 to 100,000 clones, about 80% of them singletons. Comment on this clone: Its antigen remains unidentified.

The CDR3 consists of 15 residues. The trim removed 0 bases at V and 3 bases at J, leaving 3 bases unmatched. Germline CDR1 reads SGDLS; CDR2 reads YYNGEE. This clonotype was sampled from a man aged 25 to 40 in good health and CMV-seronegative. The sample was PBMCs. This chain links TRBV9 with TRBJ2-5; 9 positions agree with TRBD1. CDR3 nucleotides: TGTGCCAGCAGCGTAGTAGGGGACAGGGAAGAGACCCAGTACTTC. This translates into CASSVVGDREETQYF.